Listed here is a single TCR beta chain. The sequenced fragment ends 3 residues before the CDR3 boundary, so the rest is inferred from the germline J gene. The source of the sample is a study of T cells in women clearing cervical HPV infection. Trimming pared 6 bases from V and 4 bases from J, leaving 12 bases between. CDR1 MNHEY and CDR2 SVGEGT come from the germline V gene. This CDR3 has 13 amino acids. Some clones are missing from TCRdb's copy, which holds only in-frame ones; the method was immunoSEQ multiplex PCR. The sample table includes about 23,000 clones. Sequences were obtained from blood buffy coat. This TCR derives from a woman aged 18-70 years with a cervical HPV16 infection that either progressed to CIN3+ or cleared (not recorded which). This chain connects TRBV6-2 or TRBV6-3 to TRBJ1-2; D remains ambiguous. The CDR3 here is CASRLSDGYGYTF. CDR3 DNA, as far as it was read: TGTGCCAGCAGGCTGAGCGACGGCTATGGC.